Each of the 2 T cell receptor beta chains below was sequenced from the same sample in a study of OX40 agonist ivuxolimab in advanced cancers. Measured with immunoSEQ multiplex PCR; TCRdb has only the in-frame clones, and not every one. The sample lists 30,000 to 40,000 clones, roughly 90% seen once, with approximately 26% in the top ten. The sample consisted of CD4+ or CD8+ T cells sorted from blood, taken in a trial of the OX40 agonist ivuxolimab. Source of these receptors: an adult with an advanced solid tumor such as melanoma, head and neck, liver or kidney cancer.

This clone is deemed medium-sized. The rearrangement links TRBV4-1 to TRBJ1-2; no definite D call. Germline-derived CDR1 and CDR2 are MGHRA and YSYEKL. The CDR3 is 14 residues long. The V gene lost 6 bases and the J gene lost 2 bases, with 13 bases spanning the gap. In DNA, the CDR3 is TGCGCCAGCAGAGCCTCTACGGCCAACTATGGCTACACCTTC. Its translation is CASRASTANYGYTF.

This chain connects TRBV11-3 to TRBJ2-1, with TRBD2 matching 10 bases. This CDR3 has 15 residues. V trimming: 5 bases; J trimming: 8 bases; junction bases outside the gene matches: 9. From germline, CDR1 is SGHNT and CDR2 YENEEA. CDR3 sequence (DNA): TGTGCCAGCAGCGAGCGGGGGGGGCCTTCCTATGAGCAGTTCTTC. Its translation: CASSERGGPSYEQFF.